Sequencing of this TCR beta chain was carried out in a study of blood T cells in healthy people across ages. General observations from the study: Among T cells, TCR beta diversity per million cells dropped roughly linearly as age rose.

Sample donors were healthy Caucasian individuals that came from Russia, aged about 6 to 95. A remark on this clonotype: What it recognizes is unknown. The germline gene is not matched at one end of the junction; a read error may be the cause.

The second PCR ran roughly 6 to 12 cycles with a sample-barcoded 5' primer and J-beta primers. TCRdb redid the calling of the 5' RACE reads with MiXCR, one entry per CDR3 protein. The sample shows roughly 730,000 distinct CDR3 sequences, roughly 56% of them seen only once. Germline CDR1 is MDHEN and CDR2 is SYDVKM. The CDR3 has 15 residues. The chain carries TRBV28 and TRBJ1-2; TRBD1 agrees at 7 bases. The TCR was taken from a man between 35 and 55 years old in good health. Sequencing was done on a sample of blood. CDR3 amino acids: CASSLQGTANHGYTF. The DNA for the CDR3 is TGTGCCAGCAGTTTGCAGGGGACAGCTAACCATGGCTACACCTTC.